These 23 T cell receptor beta chains share one sample of origin, sequenced in a study of CD8 T cells in ankylosing spondylitis. Which antigens these TCRs recognize remains unknown. TCRdb reprocessed the 5' RACE reads via MiXCR and lists one record per CDR3 protein. The sample shows about 440,000 distinct CDR3 sequences, 17% of them seen only once. Study-wide results and caveats: What seemed typical of ankylosing spondylitis blood was a TCR beta motif built from 8 or 9 highly homologous variants.

Material: blood, either unsorted or a sorted T cell fraction (not recorded which). These receptors were collected from a male donor with ankylosing spondylitis.

This clonotype was observed at least ten times. V gene TRBV5-1 combines with J gene TRBJ2-5, with no clear D. Germline CDR1 SGHRS, CDR2 YFSETQ. CDR3 length: 14 residues. With 0 bases removed from V and 4 bases from J, the gap between germline ends came to 10 bases. CDR3 nucleotides: TGCGCCAGCAGCTTGGTAATGGGAAGAGAGACCCAGTACTTC. This translates into CASSLVMGRETQYF.

J is TRBJ1-4 and V is TRBV20-1, with TRBD1 as a possible D gene (6 bases). Germline loops: CDR1 DFQATT, CDR2 SNEGSKA (reference sequence). The CDR3 loop spans 13 amino acids. The V end lost 3 bases, the J end lost 10 bases, and 15 bases lay between the germline ends. The CDR3 loop reads CSASPRGGGKLFF. The DNA of the CDR3 is TGCAGTGCTAGTCCCAGGGGTGGAGGAAAACTGTTTTTT.

The J gene is TRBJ1-4, the V gene TRBV7-9; D gene unclear. V gave up 5 bases and J gave up 0 bases, with 10 bases separating them. The CDR3 has 15 amino acids. Germline V gives CDR1 SEHNR, CDR2 FQNEAQ (reference sequence). CDR3 in amino acids: CASSQGIATNEKLFF. The CDR3 nucleotides are TGTGCCAGCAGCCAAGGGATAGCAACTAATGAAAAACTGTTTTTT.

At least ten counts were recorded for this clonotype. The J gene is TRBJ2-1, the V gene TRBV10-3; 13 bases map to TRBD2. Germline V gene data show CDR1 as ENHRY and CDR2 as SYGVKD. This CDR3 contains 15 residues. The ends lost 6 bases at V and 6 bases at J; junction bases unmatched: 5. CDR3 amino acids: CAIRSGTSGINEQFF. CDR3 bases: TGTGCCATCAGATCCGGGACTAGCGGGATCAATGAGCAGTTCTTC.

The V call is TRBV10-3, the J call TRBJ2-5; possibly TRBD1 for D (5 bases). The germline V and J ends were trimmed by 3 bases and 4 bases, with 6 bases remaining between them. The CDR3 has 12 amino acids. Per germline, CDR1 ENHRY and CDR2 SYGVKD. This CDR3 is CAISEQAETQYF. CDR3 DNA sequence: TGTGCCATCAGTGAACAGGCAGAGACCCAGTACTTC.

J is TRBJ2-7 and V is TRBV9, with 10 bases identical to TRBD2. The V segment lost 0 bases and the J segment 4 bases; nucleotides outside the gene matches: 4. The germline V gene has CDR1 SGDLS and CDR2 YYNGEE. The CDR3 has 15 residues. CDR3 loop: CASSVDPSGGYEQYF. The CDR3 DNA reads as TGTGCCAGCAGCGTAGATCCTAGCGGGGGATACGAGCAGTACTTC.

This clonotype was detected a few times. This sequence joins TRBV3-1 and TRBJ2-5, with 7 bases lining up with TRBD2. The CDR3 spans 16 residues. J was trimmed by 1 base and V by 5 bases; bases with no gene match: 10. Germline V CDR1 and CDR2: LGHDT, YNNKEL (reference sequence). The CDR3 DNA follows: TGTGCCAGCAGCTCCGGGGTAGCGGGTTCCCAAGAGACCCAGTACTTC. This sequence encodes CASSSGVAGSQETQYF.

This clonotype was seen a few times. The chain links TRBV11-2 to TRBJ1-3, with unresolved D. Trimming removed 5 bases at V and 0 bases at J, with 11 bases between. Germline CDR1 and CDR2: SGHAT and FQNNGV. This CDR3 is 15 amino acids long. The CDR3, as DNA: TGTGCCAGCAGCGAAACCGGGTTCTCTGGAAACACCATATATTTT. Amino acids: CASSETGFSGNTIYF.

This clonotype was counted a few times. The chain employs TRBV6-5 and TRBJ1-5; D ambiguous. Trimming cost V 0 bases and J 2 bases, with 8 bases left between them. The germline gives CDR1 MNHEY, CDR2 SVGAGI. CDR3 length: 15 residues. CDR3 coding DNA: TGTGCCAGCAGTTACTCGTGGTTAGGCAATCAGCCCCAGCATTTT. It is translated as CASSYSWLGNQPQHF.

This clonotype was detected ten times or more. The CDR3, as DNA: TGTGCCAGCAGTTCGAGAAGTTCTAGCACAGATACGCAGTATTTT. Protein sequence: CASSSRSSSTDTQYF. The V call is TRBV12-3 or TRBV12-4, the J call TRBJ2-3; D unclear. Trimming took off 4 bases at V and 0 bases at J, with 11 bases between the two ends. The CDR3 length is 15 residues.

The chain has TRBV3-1 and TRBJ1-5; D uncertain. CDR3 length: 15 amino acids. The germline V and J ends were trimmed by 0 bases and 4 bases, with 10 bases remaining between them. Germline V gene lookup returns CDR1 LGHDT and CDR2 YNNKEL (reference sequence). The CDR3 sequence: CASSQDLSGNQPQHF. The CDR3 DNA sequence: TGTGCCAGCAGCCAAGATCTCTCGGGGAATCAGCCCCAGCATTTT.

The CDR3 DNA is TGCAGTGCTAGAGATCCCTTGCGCCTGAGCTCCTACGAGCAGTACTTC. As protein: CSARDPLRLSSYEQYF. The gene calls are TRBV20-1 and TRBJ2-7; D gene unclear. CDR3 size: 16 residues. V dropped 0 bases and J dropped 0 bases, with 15 bases sitting between them. Germline lookup yields CDR1 DFQATT and CDR2 SNEGSKA (reference sequence).

J is TRBJ2-7 and V is TRBV2, with 8 bases lining up with TRBD2. The V segment lost 3 bases and the J segment 0 bases; nucleotides outside the gene matches: 4. This CDR3 spans 15 amino acids. Germline CDR1 is SNHLY and CDR2 is FYNNEI. CDR3 protein: CASSDEAGGSYEQYF. The CDR3 coding sequence is TGTGCCAGCAGTGATGAGGCGGGAGGCTCCTACGAGCAGTACTTC.

V and J are TRBV5-1 and TRBJ2-3; weak D call: TRBD1 (5 bases). The CDR3 totals 15 residues. The germline V and J ends were trimmed by 6 bases and 2 bases, with 16 bases remaining between them. CDR1 is SGHRS, CDR2 YFSETQ, per germline. This chain's CDR3 is CASTRDRQLTDTQYF. CDR3 sequence (DNA): TGCGCCAGCACCAGAGACAGACAACTCACAGATACGCAGTATTTT. Full variable domain (outside the CDR3, taken from reference TRBV5-1 and TRBJ2-3): KAGVTQTPRYLIKTRGQQVTLSCSPISGHRSVSWYQQTPGQGLQFLFEYFSETQRNKGNFPGRFSGRQFSNSRSEMNVSTLELGDSALYLCASTRDRQLTDTQYFGPGTRLTVL.

This clonotype was seen a few times. The genes are TRBV20-1 and TRBJ2-7; 9 bases are a match to TRBD1. The CDR3 runs to 13 residues. V trimming: 4 bases; J trimming: 2 bases; junction bases outside the gene matches: 3. Germline values: CDR1 DFQATT, CDR2 SNEGSKA (reference sequence). CDR3 region: CSATGTGTYEQYF. The CDR3 coding sequence is TGCAGTGCTACCGGGACAGGGACCTACGAGCAGTACTTC.

The gene calls are TRBV4-1 and TRBJ1-1; D not certain. Trimming pared 0 bases from V and 0 bases from J, leaving 11 bases between. The CDR3 is made up of 16 amino acids. Germline V gene lookup returns CDR1 MGHRA and CDR2 YSYEKL. The CDR3 region is CASSQDRGGVNTEAFF. The CDR3 nucleotides are TGCGCCAGCAGCCAAGATCGTGGCGGAGTGAACACTGAAGCTTTCTTT.

This clonotype turned up a few times. J is TRBJ2-5 and V is TRBV18; 7 bases match TRBD2. Per germline, CDR1 KGHSH and CDR2 LQKENI. This CDR3 comprises 13 residues. Trimming removed 7 bases from V and 3 bases from J; junction bases left unmatched: 5. CDR3 DNA sequence: TGTGCCAGCTTAGCCCTAGCGGAAGAGACCCAGTACTTC. This translates into CASLALAEETQYF.

The CDR3 here is CSARPSFNTGELFF. The CDR3 nucleotides are TGCAGTGCTAGGCCTAGCTTTAACACCGGGGAGCTGTTTTTT. The chain links TRBV20-1 to TRBJ2-2; D may be TRBD2 (5 bases). The V gene's germline CDR1 is DFQATT and CDR2 SNEGSKA (reference sequence). The CDR3 has 14 residues. V lost 3 bases and J 2 bases, leaving 10 bases between the germline ends.

This clonotype was found a few times. The chain uses TRBV5-1 and TRBJ1-2; maybe TRBD1 (6 bases). This CDR3 has 13 residues. CDR1 is SGHRS and CDR2 is YFSETQ in the germline V gene. V lost 3 bases, J lost 7 bases, and 13 bases lay in between. Here the CDR3 DNA reads TGCGCCAGCAGCTCGACAGGAGGTGCTGGCTACACCTTC. Translated, it gives CASSSTGGAGYTF.

The rearrangement joins TRBV6-2 or TRBV6-3 to TRBJ1-5; D unclear. This CDR3 contains 12 residues. Germline CDR1 reads MNHEY; CDR2 reads SVGEGT. Trimming shortened V by 4 bases and J by 5 bases, and 6 bases separated the two germline ends. The CDR3 loop reads CASSSPDQPQHF. CDR3 in DNA: TGTGCCAGCAGTTCACCGGATCAGCCCCAGCATTTT.

The chain links TRBV5-1 to TRBJ1-5; D unresolved. CDR1 is SGHRS, CDR2 YFSETQ, per germline. Trimming took 3 bases from V and 2 from J, leaving 12 bases between them. The CDR3 is made up of 15 amino acids. This chain's CDR3 is CASSWSGDGNQPQHF. For the CDR3, the DNA is TGCGCCAGCAGCTGGAGCGGTGATGGCAATCAGCCCCAGCATTTT.

This chain connects TRBV20-1 to TRBJ2-3; 7 bases align to TRBD1. J gave up 0 bases and V 6 bases, and 9 bases lay outside the gene matches. The CDR3 has 15 amino acids. Germline CDR1 and CDR2: DFQATT and SNEGSKA (reference sequence). The CDR3 bases are TGCAGTGCCAGCGGAAGGGGGCTTAGCACAGATACGCAGTATTTT. It encodes CSASGRGLSTDTQYF.

The J gene is TRBJ2-2, the V gene TRBV5-1; possibly TRBD2 for D (5 bases). The CDR3 is 14 amino acids. Germline V gene lookup returns CDR1 SGHRS and CDR2 YFSETQ. V lost 3 bases and J lost 7, with 13 bases in between. The CDR3 nucleotides read TGCGCCAGCAGCTACGCCTCCGCGGGCGGGGAGCTGTTTTTT. Its translation: CASSYASAGGELFF.